A single sample gave rise to the 17 T cell receptor beta chains below, sequenced in a study of blood T cells in healthy people across ages. Primed by a sample-barcoded 5' primer and a J-beta primer mix, a second PCR proceeded for about 6 to 12 cycles. TCRdb reanalysed the 5' RACE reads using MiXCR and keeps one entry per CDR3 protein. The table shows 710,000 or so distinct CDR3 sequences, with less than 40% occurring only once. Material: blood. Receptors were obtained from a woman of 80 years or more in good health.

This clonotype was counted only a few times. The V call is TRBV4-2, the J call TRBJ1-2; no clear D gene. V lost 3 bases and J lost 4, with 12 bases in between. CDR1 and CDR2 (germline): LGHNA, YNFKEQ. The length of the CDR3 is 14 residues. CDR3 amino acids: CASSQAGEGYGYTF. The CDR3 DNA reads as TGTGCCAGCAGCCAGGCCGGAGAGGGCTATGGCTACACCTTC.

V gene TRBV7-2 combines with J gene TRBJ2-4; TRBD1 aligns across 8 bases. Gene TRBJ2-7 matches the end of the DNA better, so the J call may be wrong. From germline, CDR1 is SGHTA and CDR2 FQGNSA. The CDR3 is made up of 15 amino acids. CDR3 region: CASSLDRGRFYEQYF. CDR3 in DNA: TGTGCCAGCAGCCTTGACAGGGGCCGTTTTTACGAGCAGTACTTC.

The DNA of the CDR3 is TGTGCCAGCAGCCAAGCGGGACTGGCTGGCGCAGATACGCAGTATTTT. Translation gives CASSQAGLAGADTQYF. V gene TRBV14 combines with J gene TRBJ2-3, with D tentatively TRBD2 (6 bases). V was trimmed by 1 base and J by 4 bases, leaving 15 bases between them. This CDR3 contains 16 residues. In germline, CDR1 is SGHDN, CDR2 FVKESK.

The chain employs TRBV7-2 and TRBJ2-5; 7 positions agree with TRBD2. Losses at the gene ends were 0 bases for V and 7 bases for J; bases not matched to a gene: 5. In germline, CDR1 is SGHTA, CDR2 FQGNSA. This CDR3 is 14 amino acids long. CDR3 protein: CASSLARGGGTQYF. Here the CDR3 DNA reads TGTGCCAGCAGCTTAGCACGCGGGGGAGGGACCCAGTACTTC.

This clonotype was seen a few times. The chain has TRBV5-1 and TRBJ2-5; TRBD2 agrees at 8 bases. CDR1 is SGHRS, CDR2 YFSETQ, per germline. J was trimmed by 5 bases and V by 3 bases; bases with no gene match: 6. The CDR3 has 14 amino acids. In DNA, the CDR3 is TGCGCCAGCAGCTCAACTAGCGGCTCGGAGACCCAGTACTTC. Its protein is CASSSTSGSETQYF.

Here the CDR3 reads CATSGHTGTGRSASSYEQYF. The CDR3 bases are TGTGCCACCAGTGGCCATACCGGGACAGGGCGCTCAGCCAGCTCCTACGAGCAGTACTTC. This chain joins TRBV24-1 and TRBJ2-7, with TRBD1 identical over 9 bases. V was pared by 5 bases and J by 0 bases, with 19 bases of the junction left unmatched. CDR3 length equals 20 residues. CDR1 and CDR2 from the germline V gene are KGHDR and SFDVKD.

This clonotype has only a few counts. V usage is TRBV4-3 and J usage is TRBJ2-7; 8 nucleotides line up with TRBD1. Unmatched junction bases numbered 5, after V lost 2 bases and J lost 5 bases. CDR1 and CDR2 from the germline V gene are LGHNA and YSLEER. The CDR3 spans 14 residues. The CDR3 loop is CASSQLTGVDEQYF. In DNA, the CDR3 is TGCGCCAGCAGCCAATTGACAGGGGTTGACGAGCAGTACTTC.

Comments on this clonotype: Since a much larger clone is just one base distant, this may be a read error. The chain recombines TRBV20-1 with TRBJ1-1; D might be TRBD1 (6 bases). The CDR3 consists of 15 residues. V was shortened by 6 bases and J by 2 bases, with 19 bases between the two germline ends. Germline V gene data show CDR1 as DFQATT and CDR2 as SNEGSKA (reference sequence). The CDR3 sequence: CSAFSGGALNTEAFF. The CDR3, as DNA: TGCAGTGCCTTTAGTGGGGGGGCCCTTAACACTGAAGCTTTCTTT.

This clonotype occurred a few times. Being one base from a much bigger clone, this may be a read error. CDR3 sequence reads: CASSTGTSGGHYNEQYF. As DNA, the CDR3 is TGTGCCAGCAGCACTGGGACTAGCGGGGGTCACTACAATGAGCAGTACTTC. The V and J genes are TRBV11-2 and TRBJ2-7, with TRBD2 matching over 14 bases. The CDR3 spans 17 residues. CDR1 and CDR2 (germline): SGHAT, FQNNGV. The junction had 13 bases not matched to a gene; V was cut back by 5 bases and J by 7 bases. Full variable domain (outside the CDR3, taken from reference TRBV11-2 and TRBJ2-7): EAGVAQSPRYKIIEKRQSVAFWCNPISGHATLYWYQQILGQGPKLLIQFQNNGVVDDSQLPKDRFSAERLKGVDSTLKIQPAKLEDSAVYLCASSTGTSGGHYNEQYFGPGTRLTVT.

The chain employs TRBV5-4 and TRBJ1-3; 7 bases line up with TRBD1. This CDR3 spans 18 amino acids. J was trimmed by 2 bases and V by 4 bases; bases with no gene match: 15. Looked up from germline, CDR1 is SGHNT and CDR2 is YYREEE (reference sequence). CDR3 bases: TGTGCCAGCAGCCGTCGGCTCAGGGGGAGAGCGGCTGGAAACACCATATATTTT. It yields the protein CASSRRLRGRAAGNTIYF.

This clonotype was picked up many times. The J gene is TRBJ2-3, the V gene TRBV20-1, with 10 bases aligning to TRBD2. The trim removed 7 bases at V and 2 bases at J, leaving 6 bases unmatched. The germline gives CDR1 DFQATT, CDR2 SNEGSKA (reference sequence). There are 14 residues in the CDR3. Written as DNA, the CDR3 is TGCAGTGGGTCACTAGCGGGGCCCACAGATACGCAGTATTTT. The encoded protein is CSGSLAGPTDTQYF.

V is TRBV12-3 or TRBV12-4 and J is TRBJ2-7; no reliable D call. The CDR3 contains 15 residues. Trimming shortened V by 8 bases and J by 0 bases, and 17 bases separated the two germline ends. The CDR3 DNA reads TGTGCCAGCGTGGCGTGGATGGGCGACTCCTACGAGCAGTACTTC. Its protein is CASVAWMGDSYEQYF.

The chain links TRBV18 to TRBJ2-2; D is unresolved. Germline V gene sequence: CDR1 KGHSH, CDR2 LQKENI. This CDR3 has 11 amino acids. V lost 8 bases to trimming and J lost 2 bases, with 3 bases between them. The CDR3 nucleotides read TGTGCCAGCGAAAACACCGGGGAGCTGTTTTTT. Translated: CASENTGELFF.

This clonotype was observed at least ten times. The rearrangement joins TRBV7-9 to TRBJ2-3; D not resolved. The CDR3 has 14 amino acids. Trimming removed 1 base from V and 2 bases from J, with 7 bases in between. Per the germline V gene, CDR1 is SEHNR and CDR2 is FQNEAQ (reference sequence). In DNA, the CDR3 is TGTGCCAGCAGCTTAGACAGTAACACAGATACGCAGTATTTT. Amino acid sequence: CASSLDSNTDTQYF.

This clonotype was picked up many times. This chain links TRBV5-1 with TRBJ2-3, with D perhaps TRBD1 or TRBD2 (5 bases each). The V gene's germline CDR1 is SGHRS and CDR2 YFSETQ. The V end was cut by 2 bases, the J end by 7 bases, with 17 bases between. The CDR3 consists of 15 residues. CDR3 amino acids: CASSFRAERGNTQYF. The CDR3 region has the DNA TGCGCCAGCAGCTTCCGTGCGGAGAGGGGAAATACGCAGTATTTT.

The table lists this clonotype with a few counts. The chain recombines TRBV30 with TRBJ1-1, with D unresolved. V dropped 0 bases and J dropped 10 bases, with 12 bases sitting between them. The CDR3 is made up of 12 amino acids. Germline lookup yields CDR1 GTSNPN and CDR2 SVGIG (reference sequence). The CDR3 bases are TGTGCCTGGAGTGTACTCGGCCCGGTAGCTTTCTTT. Its translation: CAWSVLGPVAFF.

This clonotype has more than one count but fewer than ten. CDR3 in amino acids: CASSRDGRANQPQHF. CDR3 DNA sequence: TGTGCCAGCAGTCGGGACGGGCGGGCCAATCAGCCCCAGCATTTT. The gene calls are TRBV2 and TRBJ1-5, with D possibly TRBD1 on 5 matching bases. The germline V gene encodes CDR1 SNHLY and CDR2 FYNNEI. This CDR3 comprises 15 residues. Trimming pared 5 bases from V and 3 bases from J, leaving 14 bases between.